A selection of T cell receptor beta chains follows, all from one sample in a study of post-analysis software for immune sequencing data. TCRdb redid the calling of the PCR reads with MiXCR, one entry per CDR3 protein. The sample lists about 540,000 distinct CDR3 sequences, approximately 34% occurring once. Sequenced input: blood. Every receptor here comes from a girl aged 2-17 years with multiple sclerosis. CDR3s include the opening cysteine and the closing phenylalanine or tryptophan. A D gene is named only where the DNA matches it firmly. Size is omitted from some rows. Given values are once, few, many or a class for expanded clones.

J: TRBJ1-2; length: 13; V: TRBV18; size: many; D: -; DNA: TGTGCCAGCTCACCAGACAGAGACTATGGCTACACCTTC; CDR3: CASSPDRDYGYTF
J: TRBJ2-5; length: 17; V: TRBV10-1; size: -; D: TRBD1; DNA: TGCGCCAGCCCCAAGGAGGGACAGGGGAGGCCACAAGAGACCCAGTACTTC; CDR3: CASPKEGQGRPQETQYF
J: TRBJ2-1; length: 15; V: TRBV6-2/TRBV6-3; size: few; D: TRBD2; DNA: TGTGCCAGCACCACCTCCGGGAGGAGAGGCAATGAGCAGTTCTTC; CDR3: CASTTSGRRGNEQFF
J: TRBJ2-3; length: 16; V: TRBV9; size: few; D: TRBD2; DNA: TGTGCCAGCAGCCCATGGGGACTAGCGGGTACAGATACGCAGTATTTT; CDR3: CASSPWGLAGTDTQYF
J: TRBJ2-7; length: 14; V: TRBV2; size: -; D: -; DNA: TGTGCCAGCAGGAAGGCTCGGGTAGACTACGAGCAGTACTTC; CDR3: CASRKARVDYEQYF
J: TRBJ2-1; length: 14; V: TRBV5-1; size: -; D: TRBD1; DNA: TGCGCCAGCAGCTTGGCCAGGGGGCAGAATGAGCAGTTCTTC; CDR3: CASSLARGQNEQFF
J: TRBJ2-6; length: 15; V: TRBV20-1; size: -; D: -; DNA: TGCAGTGCGACTAGACACAGCTCTGGGGCCAACGTCCGGACTTTC; CDR3: CSATRHSSGANVRTF
J: TRBJ2-5; length: 15; V: TRBV29-1; size: -; D: TRBD2; DNA: TGCAGCGTTGAGAGGCAGGGAGGGCACCAAGAGACCCGGTACTTC; CDR3: CSVERQGGHQETRYF
J: TRBJ2-7; length: 16; V: TRBV4-1; size: -; D: -; DNA: TGCGCCAGCAGCCAAGATGCGAGTCAGCTGGCGTACGAGCAGTACTTC; CDR3: CASSQDASQLAYEQYF
J: TRBJ2-4; length: 14; V: TRBV4-1; size: -; D: -; DNA: TGCGCCAGCAGCCGGATAGGGACCAAAAACATTCAGTACTTC; CDR3: CASSRIGTKNIQYF
J: TRBJ2-5; length: 15; V: TRBV3-1; size: once; D: -; DNA: TGTGCCAGCAGCCAAGGACTGGACCCGAGGGAGACCCAGTACTTC; CDR3: CASSQGLDPRETQYF
J: TRBJ1-1; length: 16; V: TRBV5-6; size: few; D: -; DNA: TGTGCCAGCAGCCCTGGTACAGGCCGCAGGAACACTGAAGCTTTCTTT; CDR3: CASSPGTGRRNTEAFF
J: TRBJ1-2; length: 15; V: TRBV5-1; size: -; D: TRBD1; DNA: TGCGCCAGCAGCCTTATGACAGGGGCCGCCTATGGCTACACCTTC; CDR3: CASSLMTGAAYGYTF
J: TRBJ2-3; length: 16; V: TRBV7-7; size: -; D: TRBD2; DNA: TGTGCTATCCCGGGGCCGACTAGCGGGGGCCGTAGTACGCAGTATTTT; CDR3: CAIPGPTSGGRSTQYF
J: TRBJ2-5; length: 14; V: TRBV24-1; size: -; D: -; DNA: TGTGCCACCAGTGATTTAGCGGGCCAAGAGACCCAGTACTTC; CDR3: CATSDLAGQETQYF
J: TRBJ2-7; length: 10; V: TRBV6-1; size: -; D: -; DNA: TGTGCCAGCAGTGTTTGGGAGCAGTACTTC; CDR3: CASSVWEQYF
J: TRBJ2-5; length: 16; V: TRBV7-9; size: few; D: -; DNA: TGTGCCAGCAGCTTAGCGGGCAGGGGCTACCAAGAGACCCAGTACTTC; CDR3: CASSLAGRGYQETQYF
J: TRBJ1-2; length: 13; V: TRBV27; size: few; D: -; DNA: TGTGCCAGCTCCCAGAGATTTAACTATGGCTACACCTTC; CDR3: CASSQRFNYGYTF
J: TRBJ2-5; length: 16; V: TRBV20-1; size: -; D: TRBD2; DNA: TGCAGTGCTACGCTCAGCGGAGCGGGGGTTCAAGAGACCCAGTACTTC; CDR3: CSATLSGAGVQETQYF
J: TRBJ2-5; length: 17; V: TRBV20-1; size: -; D: TRBD2; DNA: TGCAGTGCTAGACCCCTTCGGGCGGGGGGAATCGGAGAGACCCAGTACTTC; CDR3: CSARPLRAGGIGETQYF
J: TRBJ2-1; length: 13; V: TRBV4-1; size: -; D: -; DNA: TGCGCCAGCAGCCGACCCGCGGTGGATGAGCAGTTCTTC; CDR3: CASSRPAVDEQFF
J: TRBJ1-5; length: 14; V: TRBV29-1; size: once; D: TRBD1; DNA: TGCAGCGCCTCGACAGGGGCGGACAATCAGCCCCAGCATTTT; CDR3: CSASTGADNQPQHF
J: TRBJ1-2; length: 15; V: TRBV4-1; size: few; D: -; DNA: TGCGCCAGCAGCCAAGATCGAGTATGGGCAGACGGCTACACCTTC; CDR3: CASSQDRVWADGYTF
J: TRBJ2-3; length: 17; V: TRBV15; size: -; D: -; DNA: TGTGCCACCAGCAGTCGGTTGATCCCTTCCAGCACAGATACGCAGTATTTT; CDR3: CATSSRLIPSSTDTQYF
J: TRBJ2-3; length: 13; V: TRBV6-4; size: -; D: -; DNA: TGTGCCAGCAGTGACTCGAGGACGGGAACGCAGTATTTT; CDR3: CASSDSRTGTQYF
J: TRBJ1-6; length: 16; V: TRBV7-9; size: -; D: TRBD1; DNA: TGTGCCAGCAGCCTCCTGACAGGGGATTATAATTCACCCCTCCACTTT; CDR3: CASSLLTGDYNSPLHF
J: TRBJ2-3; length: 13; V: TRBV20-1; size: -; D: -; DNA: TGCAGTGCTAGAGGCGGGGGCACAGATACGCAGTATTTT; CDR3: CSARGGGTDTQYF
J: TRBJ2-6; length: 16; V: TRBV4-1; size: many; D: -; DNA: TGCGCCAGCAGCCCCCGGGCCAGCTCTGGGGCCAACGTCCTGACTTTC; CDR3: CASSPRASSGANVLTF
J: TRBJ1-1; length: 14; V: TRBV5-1; size: few; D: -; DNA: TGCGCCAGCAGCTTGAACAGTAAAGACACTGAAGCTTTCTTT; CDR3: CASSLNSKDTEAFF
J: TRBJ1-1; length: 13; V: TRBV12-3/TRBV12-4; size: -; D: TRBD1; DNA: TGTGCCAGCAGCCCCGGGACAGCCTCCTTCGCTTTCTTT; CDR3: CASSPGTASFAFF
J: TRBJ2-3; length: 13; V: TRBV2; size: few; D: -; DNA: TGTGCCAGCAGAACGGGGGTTACAGATACGCAGTATTTT; CDR3: CASRTGVTDTQYF
J: TRBJ2-1; length: 16; V: TRBV12-3/TRBV12-4; size: once; D: -; DNA: TGTGCCAGTGGGCTTAGAGGACTCGGGCGACGCGATGAGCAGTTCTTC; CDR3: CASGLRGLGRRDEQFF
J: TRBJ2-5; length: 15; V: TRBV7-9; size: -; D: -; DNA: TGTGCCAGCAGCTTAGGAGAGACATTCCAAGAGACCCAGTACTTC; CDR3: CASSLGETFQETQYF
J: TRBJ1-5; length: 16; V: TRBV7-2; size: -; D: TRBD1; DNA: TGTGCCAGCAGCCAGGACAGGGGAAGGAGCAATCAGCCCCAGCATTTT; CDR3: CASSQDRGRSNQPQHF
J: TRBJ2-3; length: 15; V: TRBV12-3/TRBV12-4; size: -; D: TRBD1; DNA: TGTGCCAGCAGGGCGACAGGGCAGAGCACAGATACGCCGTATTTT; CDR3: CASRATGQSTDTPYF
J: TRBJ2-1; length: 13; V: TRBV10-3; size: -; D: -; DNA: TGTGCCATCAGTGAGGGGGACGACAATGAGCAGTTCTTC; CDR3: CAISEGDDNEQFF
J: TRBJ2-6; length: 16; V: TRBV6-2/TRBV6-3; size: few; D: -; DNA: TGTGCCAGCTTGAGGGGCAGCCACTCTGGGGCCAACGTCCTGACTTTC; CDR3: CASLRGSHSGANVLTF
J: TRBJ2-2; length: 16; V: TRBV10-3; size: -; D: TRBD2; DNA: TGTGCCATCCGGGGCGGTGGACTAGCGGTTCCCGGGGAGCTGTTTTTT; CDR3: CAIRGGGLAVPGELFF
J: TRBJ2-7; length: 15; V: TRBV27; size: few; D: -; DNA: TGTGCCAGCAGTTGGCGAAGGGAACCGACCTACGAGCAGTACTTC; CDR3: CASSWRREPTYEQYF
J: TRBJ2-5; length: 14; V: TRBV7-8; size: many; D: TRBD2; DNA: TGTGCCAGCAGCCTACGGGGGGTTGGAGAGACCCAGTACTTC; CDR3: CASSLRGVGETQYF
J: TRBJ2-2; length: 11; V: TRBV24-1; size: few; D: -; DNA: TGTGCCACCCGATATGGCGGGGAGCTGTTTTTT; CDR3: CATRYGGELFF
J: TRBJ1-6; length: 17; V: TRBV6-6; size: few; D: TRBD1; DNA: TGTGCCAGCAGTTACCCCTCGGGTCAGGGGGTAAATTCACCCCTCCACTTT; CDR3: CASSYPSGQGVNSPLHF
J: TRBJ1-1; length: 13; V: TRBV6-5; size: few; D: -; DNA: TGTGCCAGCAGTTACCCCGGGGGCGTTGAGGCTTTCTTT; CDR3: CASSYPGGVEAFF
J: TRBJ2-2; length: 18; V: TRBV7-2; size: -; D: -; DNA: TGTGCCAGCAGCAGAATGACCAGGACCCTCACGAACACCGGGGAGCTGTTTTTT; CDR3: CASSRMTRTLTNTGELFF
J: TRBJ2-3; length: 18; V: TRBV7-2; size: few; D: TRBD2; DNA: TGTGCCAGCAGCCGTTGGGCCGCGGGGGGGTTTTTCACAGATACGCAGTATTTT; CDR3: CASSRWAAGGFFTDTQYF
J: TRBJ1-2; length: 15; V: TRBV5-1; size: -; D: TRBD1; DNA: TGCGCCAGCAGCACTGGGACAGCCGTTAACTATGGCTACACCTTC; CDR3: CASSTGTAVNYGYTF
J: TRBJ2-6; length: 19; V: TRBV7-9; size: -; D: -; DNA: TGTGCCAGCAGCTTAGCGGCGGGAACCCCGAACTCTGGGGCCAACGTCCTGACTTTC; CDR3: CASSLAAGTPNSGANVLTF
J: TRBJ2-3; length: 15; V: TRBV20-1; size: -; D: TRBD1; DNA: TGCAGTGCTAGAGAGAGACAGGGGTCGGGCGATACGCAGTATTTT; CDR3: CSARERQGSGDTQYF
J: TRBJ2-5; length: 13; V: TRBV19; size: few; D: TRBD2; DNA: TGTGCCAGTAGCGGGGGGGCCCGGGAGACCCAGTACTTC; CDR3: CASSGGARETQYF
J: TRBJ1-1; length: 13; V: TRBV5-5; size: -; D: -; DNA: TGTGCCAGCGGATGGGACAATCTTTCTGAAGCTTTCTTT; CDR3: CASGWDNLSEAFF
J: TRBJ2-3; length: 15; V: TRBV9; size: -; D: -; DNA: TGTGCCAGCAGCGTAGCTGGGGGCTTGGCAGATACGCAGTATTTT; CDR3: CASSVAGGLADTQYF
J: TRBJ1-1; length: 14; V: TRBV12-3/TRBV12-4; size: -; D: TRBD1; DNA: TGTGCCAGCATCCGGACAGGGGGGAGCACTGAAGCTTTCTTT; CDR3: CASIRTGGSTEAFF
J: TRBJ2-1; length: 16; V: TRBV11-3; size: few; D: TRBD2; DNA: TGTGCCAGCAGCTTAGATGTAGCGGGGGCGTACAATGAGCAGTTCTTC; CDR3: CASSLDVAGAYNEQFF
J: TRBJ2-6; length: 17; V: TRBV12-3/TRBV12-4; size: -; D: -; DNA: TGTGCCAGCAGTTCGGCGGGCAGGGGCTCTGGGGCCAACGTCCTGACTTTC; CDR3: CASSSAGRGSGANVLTF